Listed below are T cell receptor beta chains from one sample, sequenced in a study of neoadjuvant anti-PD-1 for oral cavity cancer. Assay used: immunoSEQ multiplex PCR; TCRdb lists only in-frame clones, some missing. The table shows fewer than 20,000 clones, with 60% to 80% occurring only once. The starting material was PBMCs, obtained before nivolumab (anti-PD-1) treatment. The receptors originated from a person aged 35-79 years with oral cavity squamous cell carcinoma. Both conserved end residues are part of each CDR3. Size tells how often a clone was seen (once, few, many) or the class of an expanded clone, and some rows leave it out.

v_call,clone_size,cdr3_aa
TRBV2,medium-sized,CASSGTGGQPQHF
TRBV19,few,CASSIGVSYNEQFF
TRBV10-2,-,CASSGERTEAFF
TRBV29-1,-,CSSGQGHYNEQFF
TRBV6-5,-,CASSYSAGGNEQFF
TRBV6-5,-,CASSYSLRGGQETQYF
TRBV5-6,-,CASSRQETQYF
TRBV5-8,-,CASRGRGAVYNEQFF
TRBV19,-,CASSPLGTNNQPQHF
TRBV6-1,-,CASRVDRVSNQPQHF
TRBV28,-,CASRRGSAQPQHF
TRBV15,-,CATSRYWAQPYEQYF
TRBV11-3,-,CASSLGGRGGTDTQYF
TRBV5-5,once,CASSLSLWGGNQPQHF
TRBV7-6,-,CASSLMAAATYEQYF
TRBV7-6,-,CASSPGTGGYEQYF
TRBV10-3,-,CAISDEESSNTGELFF
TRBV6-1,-,CASRTSGTDTQYF
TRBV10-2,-,CASKESSRTEAFF
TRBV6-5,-,CASSFLRTGGGYGYTF
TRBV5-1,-,CASSLDPGLNWAQYF
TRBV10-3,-,CAISESGGSGEQFF
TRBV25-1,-,CASSESGNEQYF
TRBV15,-,CATSRDRVNEQFF
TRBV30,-,CAWTVEAPSTDTQYF
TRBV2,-,CASSPGTPYQPQHF
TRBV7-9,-,CASSLAQGYGYTF
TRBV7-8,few,CASSHGQGGNEQYF
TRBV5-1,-,CASSAGRGTDTQYF
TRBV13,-,CASSLLGGVYF
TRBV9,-,CASSPLGGSGNEQFF
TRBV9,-,CASSVEGGLTYNEQFF
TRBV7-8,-,CASSPPLAGGFPSLAADTQYF
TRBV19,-,CASHGGYSNQPQHF
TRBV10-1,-,CASSEIGTGAYEQYF
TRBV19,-,CASSIRAPLADTQYF
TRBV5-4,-,CASSTRGGVGSEAFF
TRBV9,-,CASSVVSGAPEQYF
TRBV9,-,CASGGLVSETQYF
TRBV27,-,CASSFLGRAGDTQYF
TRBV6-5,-,CASSFRLGYGYTF
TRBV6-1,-,CASSDPSGRYEQYF
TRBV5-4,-,CASSLRGRDNEKLFF
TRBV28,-,CASTREGVNTGELFF
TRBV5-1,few,CASSFDRISGANVLTF
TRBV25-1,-,CASSPTGGANYGYTF
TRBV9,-,CASSVGDVSGNTIYF
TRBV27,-,CASRDNSYEQYF
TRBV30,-,CAWSRGPQETQYF
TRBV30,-,CAWKGLRDEQFF
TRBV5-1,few,CASSLAPGGGGNQPQHF
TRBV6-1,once,CASRTQDRGAYEQYF
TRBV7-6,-,CASSLASGMGSTDTQYF